The 9 T cell receptor beta chains in this list originate from one sample, sequenced in a study of beta chain features in type 1 diabetes. General study points: Significant though moderate, a shortening of TCRB CDR3s appeared in all four CD4+ subsets of Type 1 diabetes patients.

No antigen has been assigned to these receptors. Expressed TCRB transcripts were sequenced because the isolated RNA had all been reverse transcribed beforehand. Using immunoSEQ multiplex PCR, the repertoire was profiled, and TCRdb retains in-frame clones only, with some absent. The sample gives about 270,000 clones, more than 13% of which show up once; 0.015% to 0.02% is in the top ten. Sequencing was carried out using naive CD4+ T cells from blood. The receptors were gathered from a man under 40 with type 1 diabetes.

A few counts support this clone. The chain carries TRBV4-2 and TRBJ2-5; D uncertain. Germline V lookup: CDR1 LGHNA, CDR2 YNFKEQ. V shed 0 bases and J shed 2 bases, with 7 bases lying between them. This CDR3 has 14 amino acids. CDR3 loop: CASSQEWSQETQYF. DNA of the CDR3: TGTGCCAGCAGCCAAGAATGGAGTCAAGAGACCCAGTACTTC.

The chain recombines TRBV6-5 with TRBJ1-5; perhaps TRBD1 as D (5 bases). Germline values: CDR1 MNHEY, CDR2 SVGAGI. V lost 4 bases and J 2 bases, leaving 9 bases between the germline ends. This CDR3 contains 14 residues. CDR3: CASSFKQGNQPQHF. The DNA of the CDR3 is TGTGCCAGCAGTTTTAAACAGGGCAATCAGCCCCAGCATTTT.

The chain links TRBV14 to TRBJ2-7, with 10 bases aligning to TRBD2. The CDR3 covers 17 residues. Germline V gene sequence: CDR1 SGHDN, CDR2 FVKESK. The V gene end was trimmed by 2 bases and the J gene end by 2 bases; junction bases not matched to a gene: 9. CDR3 in amino acids: CASSQSLGLAEAYEQYF. For the CDR3, the DNA is TGTGCCAGCAGCCAAAGCCTAGGACTAGCGGAGGCCTACGAGCAGTACTTC.

The chain carries TRBV7-2 and TRBJ1-2; 7 bases are shared with TRBD1. The germline CDR1 and CDR2 sequences are SGHTA and FQGNSA. This CDR3 contains 15 residues. J was trimmed by 5 bases and V by 3 bases; bases with no gene match: 9. CDR3 sequence reads: CASSFERGLGYGYTF. The CDR3 coding sequence is TGTGCCAGCAGCTTTGAAAGGGGGCTAGGGTATGGCTACACCTTC.

This chain links TRBV5-1 with TRBJ1-4; TRBD1 agrees at 7 bases. The ends lost 4 bases at V and 2 bases at J; junction bases unmatched: 5. The CDR3 has 15 residues. Per the germline V gene, CDR1 is SGHRS and CDR2 is YFSETQ. CDR3 sequence: CASSLTGVTNEKLFF. The CDR3 DNA reads TGCGCCAGCAGCCTCACAGGGGTGACTAATGAAAAACTGTTTTTT. Filled out from reference TRBV5-1 and TRBJ1-4, the complete variable domain reads KAGVTQTPRYLIKTRGQQVTLSCSPISGHRSVSWYQQTPGQGLQFLFEYFSETQRNKGNFPGRFSGRQFSNSRSEMNVSTLELGDSALYLCASSLTGVTNEKLFFGSGTQLSVL.

V and J are TRBV21-1 and TRBJ2-7; the table's D call TRBD1 went unverified against the DNA. TRBV21-1 is termed a pseudogene. The CDR3 is 14 residues long. The CDR3 is CASSSQGAWGEQYF. The CDR3 DNA is TGTGCCAGCAGCAGTCAGGGGGCCTGGGGCGAGCAGTACTTC.

The CDR3 region is CASSRGGLADSYNEQFF. The CDR3 DNA follows: TGCGCCAGCAGCCGAGGGGGACTAGCGGACTCCTACAATGAGCAGTTCTTC. The J gene is TRBJ2-1, the V gene TRBV5-1; 11 nucleotides match TRBD2. V gave up 4 bases and J gave up 0 bases; unmatched junction bases: 6. The CDR3 totals 17 residues. CDR1 is SGHRS and CDR2 is YFSETQ in the germline V gene.

The table lists this clone with a few counts. The chain couples TRBV28 to TRBJ2-7, with unresolved D. Looked up from germline, CDR1 is MDHEN and CDR2 is SYDVKM. The CDR3 is made up of 11 amino acids. Trimming stripped 6 bases from V and 3 bases from J, with 6 bases between. The CDR3 here is CASSLYYEQYF. CDR3 DNA sequence: TGTGCCAGCAGCTTGTACTACGAGCAGTACTTC.

The genes are TRBV10-3 and TRBJ2-3; 7 nucleotides line up with TRBD2. Germline V gene lookup returns CDR1 ENHRY and CDR2 SYGVKD. This CDR3 comprises 14 residues. Germline trimming cut 5 bases from V and 2 bases from J; bases unmatched to any gene: 4. In DNA form, the CDR3 reads TGTGCCATCAGTAGACTAGCCCCCACAGATACGCAGTATTTT. Its translation: CAISRLAPTDTQYF.